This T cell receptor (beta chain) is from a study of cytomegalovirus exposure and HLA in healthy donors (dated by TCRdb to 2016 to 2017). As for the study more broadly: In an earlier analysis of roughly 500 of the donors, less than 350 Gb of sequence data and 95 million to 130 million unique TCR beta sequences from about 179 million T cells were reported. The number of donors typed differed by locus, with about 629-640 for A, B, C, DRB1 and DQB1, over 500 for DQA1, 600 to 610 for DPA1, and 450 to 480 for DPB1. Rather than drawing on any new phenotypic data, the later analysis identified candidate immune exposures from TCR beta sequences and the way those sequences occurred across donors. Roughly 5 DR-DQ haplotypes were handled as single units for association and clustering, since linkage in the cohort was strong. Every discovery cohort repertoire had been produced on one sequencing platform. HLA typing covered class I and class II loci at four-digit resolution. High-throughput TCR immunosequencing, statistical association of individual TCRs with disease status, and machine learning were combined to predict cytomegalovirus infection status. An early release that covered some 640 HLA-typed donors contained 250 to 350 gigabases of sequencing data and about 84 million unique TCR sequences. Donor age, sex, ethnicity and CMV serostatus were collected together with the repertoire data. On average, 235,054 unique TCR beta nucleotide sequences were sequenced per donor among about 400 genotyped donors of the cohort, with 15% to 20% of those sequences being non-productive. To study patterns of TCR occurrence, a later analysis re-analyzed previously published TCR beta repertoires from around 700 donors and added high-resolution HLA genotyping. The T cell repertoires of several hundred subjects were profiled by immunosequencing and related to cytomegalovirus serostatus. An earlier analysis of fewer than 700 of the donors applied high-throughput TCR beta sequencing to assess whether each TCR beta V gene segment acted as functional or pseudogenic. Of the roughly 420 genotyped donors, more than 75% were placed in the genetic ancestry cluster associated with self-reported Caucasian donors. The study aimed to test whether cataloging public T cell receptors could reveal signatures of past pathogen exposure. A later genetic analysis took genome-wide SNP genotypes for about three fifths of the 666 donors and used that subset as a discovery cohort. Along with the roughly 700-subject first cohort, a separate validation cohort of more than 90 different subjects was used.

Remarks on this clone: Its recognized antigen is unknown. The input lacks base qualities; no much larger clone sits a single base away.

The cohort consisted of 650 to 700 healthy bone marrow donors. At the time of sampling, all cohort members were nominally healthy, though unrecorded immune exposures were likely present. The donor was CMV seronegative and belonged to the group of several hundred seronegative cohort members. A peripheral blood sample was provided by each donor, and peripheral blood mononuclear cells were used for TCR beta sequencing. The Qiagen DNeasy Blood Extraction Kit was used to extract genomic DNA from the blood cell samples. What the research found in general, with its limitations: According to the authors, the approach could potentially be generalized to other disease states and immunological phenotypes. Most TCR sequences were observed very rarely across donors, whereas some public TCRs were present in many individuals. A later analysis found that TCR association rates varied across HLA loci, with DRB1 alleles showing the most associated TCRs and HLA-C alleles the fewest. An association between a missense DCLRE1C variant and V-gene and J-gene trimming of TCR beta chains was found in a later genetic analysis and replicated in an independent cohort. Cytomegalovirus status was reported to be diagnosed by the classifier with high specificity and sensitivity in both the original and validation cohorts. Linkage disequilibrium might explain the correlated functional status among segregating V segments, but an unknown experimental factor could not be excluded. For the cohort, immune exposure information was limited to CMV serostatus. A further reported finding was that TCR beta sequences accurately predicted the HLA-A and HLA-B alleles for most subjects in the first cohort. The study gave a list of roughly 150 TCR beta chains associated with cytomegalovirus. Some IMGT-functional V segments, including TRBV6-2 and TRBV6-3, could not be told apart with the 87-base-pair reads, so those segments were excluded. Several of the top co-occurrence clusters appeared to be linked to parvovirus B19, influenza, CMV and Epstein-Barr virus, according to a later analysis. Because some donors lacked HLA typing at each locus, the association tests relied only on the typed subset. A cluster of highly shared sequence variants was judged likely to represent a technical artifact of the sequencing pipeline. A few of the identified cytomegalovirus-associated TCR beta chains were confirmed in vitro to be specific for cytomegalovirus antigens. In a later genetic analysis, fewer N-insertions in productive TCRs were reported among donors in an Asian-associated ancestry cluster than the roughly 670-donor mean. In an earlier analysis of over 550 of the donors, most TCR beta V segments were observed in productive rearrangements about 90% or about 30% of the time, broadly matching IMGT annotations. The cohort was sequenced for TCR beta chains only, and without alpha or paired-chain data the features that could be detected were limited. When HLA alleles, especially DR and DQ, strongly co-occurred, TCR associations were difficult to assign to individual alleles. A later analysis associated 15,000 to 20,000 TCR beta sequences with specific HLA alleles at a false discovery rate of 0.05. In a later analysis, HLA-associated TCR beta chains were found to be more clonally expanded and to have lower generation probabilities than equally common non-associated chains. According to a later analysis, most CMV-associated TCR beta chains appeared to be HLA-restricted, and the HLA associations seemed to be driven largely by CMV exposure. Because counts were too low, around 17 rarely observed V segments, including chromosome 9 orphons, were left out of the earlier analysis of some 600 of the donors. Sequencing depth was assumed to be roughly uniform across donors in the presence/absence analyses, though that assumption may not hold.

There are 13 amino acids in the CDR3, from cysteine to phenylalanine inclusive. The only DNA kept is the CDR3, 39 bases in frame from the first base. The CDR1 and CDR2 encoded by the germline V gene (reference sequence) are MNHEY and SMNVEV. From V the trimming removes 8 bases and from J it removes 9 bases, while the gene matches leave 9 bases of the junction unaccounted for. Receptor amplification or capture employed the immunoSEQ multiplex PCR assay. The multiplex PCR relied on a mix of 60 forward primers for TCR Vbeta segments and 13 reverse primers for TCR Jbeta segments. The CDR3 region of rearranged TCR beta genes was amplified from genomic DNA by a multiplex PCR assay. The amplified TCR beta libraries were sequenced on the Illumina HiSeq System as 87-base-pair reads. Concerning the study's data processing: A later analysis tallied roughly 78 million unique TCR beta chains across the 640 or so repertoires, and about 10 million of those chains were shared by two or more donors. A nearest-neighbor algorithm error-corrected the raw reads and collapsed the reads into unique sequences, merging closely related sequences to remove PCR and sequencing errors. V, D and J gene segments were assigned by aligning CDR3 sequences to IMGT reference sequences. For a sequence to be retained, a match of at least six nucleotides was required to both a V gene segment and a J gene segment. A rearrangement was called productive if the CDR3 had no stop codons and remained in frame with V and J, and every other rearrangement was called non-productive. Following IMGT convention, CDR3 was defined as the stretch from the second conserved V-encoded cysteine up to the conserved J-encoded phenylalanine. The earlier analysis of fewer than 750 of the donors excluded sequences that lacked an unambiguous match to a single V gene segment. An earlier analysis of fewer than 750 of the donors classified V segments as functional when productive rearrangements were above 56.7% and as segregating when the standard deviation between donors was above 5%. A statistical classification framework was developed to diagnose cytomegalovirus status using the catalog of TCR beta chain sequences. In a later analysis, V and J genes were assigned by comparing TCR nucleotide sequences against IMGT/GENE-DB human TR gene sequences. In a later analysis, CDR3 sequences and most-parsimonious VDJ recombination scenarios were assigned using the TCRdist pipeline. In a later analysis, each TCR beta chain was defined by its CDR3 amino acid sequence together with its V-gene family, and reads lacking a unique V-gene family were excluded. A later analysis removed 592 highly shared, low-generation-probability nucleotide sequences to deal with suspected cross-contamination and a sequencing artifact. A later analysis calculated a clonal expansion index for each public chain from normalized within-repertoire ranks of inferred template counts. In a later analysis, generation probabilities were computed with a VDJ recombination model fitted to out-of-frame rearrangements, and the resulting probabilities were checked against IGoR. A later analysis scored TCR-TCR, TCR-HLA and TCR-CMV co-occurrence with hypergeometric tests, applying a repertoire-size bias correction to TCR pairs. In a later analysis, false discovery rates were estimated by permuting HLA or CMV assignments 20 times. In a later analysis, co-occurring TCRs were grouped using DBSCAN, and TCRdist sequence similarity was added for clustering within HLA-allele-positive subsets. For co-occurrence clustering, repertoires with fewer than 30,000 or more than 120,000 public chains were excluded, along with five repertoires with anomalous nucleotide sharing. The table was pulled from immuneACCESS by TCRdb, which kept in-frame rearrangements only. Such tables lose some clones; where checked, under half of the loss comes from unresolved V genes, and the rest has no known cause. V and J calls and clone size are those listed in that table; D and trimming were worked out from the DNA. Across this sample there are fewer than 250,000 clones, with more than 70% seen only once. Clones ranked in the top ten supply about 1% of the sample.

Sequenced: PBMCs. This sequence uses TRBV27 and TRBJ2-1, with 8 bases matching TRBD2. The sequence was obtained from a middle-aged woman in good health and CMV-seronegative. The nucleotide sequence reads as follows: TGTGCCAGCTCCGGGACTAGTATGGGTGAGCAGTTCTTC. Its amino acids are CASSGTSMGEQFF.